This TCR beta chain was recovered during a study of graft-versus-host responses after intestinal transplantation. Notes on the study in general: Graft-donor T cell macrochimerism coincided with high graft-versus-host to host-versus-graft clonal ratios in allografts. There were GvH clones found in recipient marrow, and some of them appeared first in ileum or blood. The study associated peak circulating GvH clone levels with early post-transplant HvG declines.

TCRdb's copy holds only in-frame clones and misses some; the assay was immunoSEQ multiplex PCR. The sample records 84,000 or so clones, over 85% being singletons. Concerning this clone itself: What it binds is not known.

The CDR3 covers 16 residues. CDR1 KGHSH and CDR2 LQKENI come from the germline V gene. After removal of 3 bases from V and 1 base from J, the junction contained 5 bases not matched to a gene. This TCR derives from a human donor who received an intestinal transplant. The starting material was unstimulated CD4+ T cells sorted from spleen or lymph node cells, obtained before intestinal transplant. The J gene is TRBJ2-1, the V gene TRBV18; 8 bases fit TRBD2. CDR3 sequence reads: CASSPRAGASYNEQFF. In DNA, the CDR3 is TGTGCCAGCTCACCCAGAGCGGGAGCGTCCTACAATGAGCAGTTCTTC.